This T cell receptor (beta chain) was sequenced for a study of early T cells in non-severe SARS-CoV-2 infection. TCRdb used MiXCR to reprocess the 5' RACE reads, holding one entry per CDR3 protein. The table has tens of thousands of distinct CDR3 sequences, about 10% seen once. Germline V gives CDR1 DFQATT, CDR2 SNEGSKA (reference sequence). This CDR3 region has 14 residues. The ends were cut back, 1 base at V and 5 bases at J, with 14 bases in the middle. The chain uses TRBV20-1 and TRBJ2-5; TRBD1 is a possible D gene (6 bases). Material: whole blood. The sequence came from an adult who was a healthcare worker with PCR-confirmed SARS-CoV-2 infection or an uninfected control (not recorded which). The CDR3 DNA sequence: TGCAGTGCTAGAGCTGCAGGGGCTGGGGAGACCCAGTACTTC. Translated, it gives CSARAAGAGETQYF.